This T cell receptor beta chain appears in the sequencing data of a study of shared clonotypes between healthy human individuals. Study conclusions and caveats: Approximately 4.5% was the fraction of naive CD4 clonotypes found shared across four donors. Generally, naive subsets (rather than memory subsets) showed larger estimated richness.

Genomic DNA of every subset was divided equally among multiple immunoSEQ plates. Clones were sequenced by immunoSEQ multiplex PCR, and TCRdb holds only the in-frame ones, with some missing. The table shows about a million clones, with approximately 75% occurring only once. V gave up 6 bases and J gave up 1 base, with 7 bases separating them. Germline CDR1 MNHEY, CDR2 SMNVEV (reference sequence). The CDR3 covers 12 residues. About this clone itself: Its antigen remains unknown.

The gene calls are TRBV27 and TRBJ2-7, with unresolved D. The TCR comes from a man aged 18 to 29 in good health. Some clones in this sample may be carry-over from other donors' samples. Sequencing input: memory CD4+ T cells from PBMCs. The subset denotes: CD45RA-negative fraction. CDR3 in amino acids: CASSSQSYEQYF. In DNA, the CDR3 is TGTGCCAGCAGCTCCCAGTCCTACGAGCAGTACTTC.